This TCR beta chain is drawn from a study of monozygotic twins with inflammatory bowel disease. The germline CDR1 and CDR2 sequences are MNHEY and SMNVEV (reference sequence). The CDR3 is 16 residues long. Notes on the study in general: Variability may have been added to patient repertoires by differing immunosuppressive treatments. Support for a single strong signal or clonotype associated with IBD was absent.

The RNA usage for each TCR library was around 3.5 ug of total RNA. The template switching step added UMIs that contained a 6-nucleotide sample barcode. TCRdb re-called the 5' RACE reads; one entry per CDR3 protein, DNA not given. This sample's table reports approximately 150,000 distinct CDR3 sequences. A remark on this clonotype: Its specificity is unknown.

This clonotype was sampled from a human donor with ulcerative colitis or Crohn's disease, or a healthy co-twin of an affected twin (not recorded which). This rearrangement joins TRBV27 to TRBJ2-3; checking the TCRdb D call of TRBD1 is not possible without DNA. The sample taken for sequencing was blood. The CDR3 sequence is CASRESGGGYSDTQYF.